The 2 T cell receptor beta chains below were found in one sample sequenced in a study of OX40 agonist ivuxolimab in advanced cancers. Generated by immunoSEQ multiplex PCR, the TCRdb table keeps only in-frame clones and is missing some. The sample lists about 76,000 clones; approximately 88% were seen once. The source was CD4+ or CD8+ T cells sorted from blood, collected in a trial of the OX40 agonist ivuxolimab. The receptors were gathered from an adult with an advanced solid tumor such as melanoma, head and neck, liver or kidney cancer.

The chain is built from TRBV29-1 and TRBJ2-1, with 12 bases matching TRBD1. Germline CDR1 reads SQVTM; CDR2 reads ANQGSEA. This CDR3 is 14 amino acids long. V dropped 4 bases and J dropped 5; count of bases not matched to a gene: 3. The CDR3 bases are TGCAGCGTTGGGGACAGGGGGCGCCACAATGAGCAGTTCTTC. It encodes CSVGDRGRHNEQFF.

The chain combines TRBV11-3 with TRBJ2-2; TRBD2 aligns across 8 bases. The junction had 8 bases not matched to a gene; V was cut back by 0 bases and J by 2 bases. The CDR3 spans 18 residues. Germline CDR1 reads SGHNT; CDR2 reads YENEEA. The CDR3 DNA sequence: TGTGCCAGCAGCTTAGATGACCCCAGCGGGAGAAACACCGGGGAGCTGTTTTTT. It codes for CASSLDDPSGRNTGELFF.